One and the same sample provided the 2 T cell receptor beta chains below, sequenced in a study of cytomegalovirus exposure and HLA in healthy donors. Primers for the PCR totalled 60 Vbeta and 13 Jbeta. This table comes from immunoSEQ multiplex PCR, and its TCRdb copy is limited to in-frame clones, with some not included. The sample comprises about 160,000 clones, around three quarters of which are singletons, and 3.5% to 4.5% rests with the top ten. The sample taken for sequencing was PBMCs. These receptors were taken from a man aged 25 to 40 in good health and CMV-seropositive.

The CDR3 protein is CSSAGGPGEALHF. The CDR3 bases are TGCAGCTCCGCGGGGGGGCCCGGGGAGGCCCTCCACTTT. The chain employs TRBV29-1 and TRBJ1-6; D might be TRBD1 (6 bases). CDR3 size: 13 residues. V gave up 8 bases and J gave up 14 bases, with 22 bases separating them. CDR1 is SQVTM, CDR2 ANQGSEA, per germline.

The chain employs TRBV6-5 and TRBJ2-5; D possibly corresponds to TRBD2 (5 bases). Germline values: CDR1 MNHEY, CDR2 SVGAGI. The CDR3 is 13 amino acids. The V end was cut by 2 bases, the J end by 5 bases, with 9 bases between. CDR3 sequence reads: CASSYTEEETQYF. CDR3 in DNA: TGTGCCAGCAGTTACACGGAGGAGGAGACCCAGTACTTC.